One sample yielded the 7 T cell receptor beta chains listed below, sequenced in a study of T-cell reconstitution after alpha-beta-depleted transplantation in children. During its preparation, the TCRbeta library received unique molecular identifiers. TCRdb reanalysed the PCR reads using MiXCR and keeps one entry per CDR3 protein. The sample yields 700,000 or so distinct CDR3 sequences, about an eighth seen once. Sequenced here: PBMCs, sampled before TCRalphabeta/CD19-depleted stem cell transplant. These receptors came from a girl aged 2 to 10 with congenital amegakaryocytic thrombocytopenia, due to receive a stem cell transplant.

About this clonotype: Mismatch with germline at one junction end may stem from a read error. The chain employs TRBV20-1 and TRBJ2-3; 9 bases match TRBD2. The germline V gene encodes CDR1 DFQATT and CDR2 SNEGSKA (reference sequence). This CDR3 spans 16 amino acids. DNA for the CDR3: TGCATTGCTAGAGTGTTAGCGGGAGTAGGGGGAGATACGCAGTATTTT. This gives the protein CIARVLAGVGGDTQYF.

The sample holds many counts of this clonotype. CDR3 in DNA: TGTGCCAGCAGTTACCCGGCAGACGAGCAGTACTTC. Its protein product is CASSYPADEQYF. V and J are TRBV6-2 or TRBV6-3 and TRBJ2-7, with no clear D. CDR3 length equals 12 residues. Trimming removed 2 bases from V and 5 bases from J, with 7 bases in between. Germline CDR1 and CDR2: MNHEY and SVGEGT.

This clonotype was detected many times. The chain has TRBV28 and TRBJ1-1; 9 positions match TRBD1. CDR1 is MDHEN and CDR2 is SYDVKM in the germline V gene. V lost 8 bases to trimming and J lost 5 bases; unmatched junction nucleotides: 3. This CDR3 has 12 residues. The CDR3 loop reads CASVDRGTEAFF. DNA of the CDR3: TGTGCCAGCGTCGACAGGGGGACTGAAGCTTTCTTT.

CDR3 loop: CASSLNGGTAYEQYF. CDR3 coding DNA: TGTGCCAGCAGCTTAAACGGGGGGACAGCCTACGAGCAGTACTTC. The chain links TRBV7-2 to TRBJ2-7; perhaps D is TRBD1 or TRBD2 (7 bases each). Germline values: CDR1 SGHTA, CDR2 FQGNSA. Trimming cost V 2 bases and J 2 bases, with 13 bases left between them. The CDR3 is made up of 15 amino acids.

This clonotype was observed a few times. The chain uses TRBV15 and TRBJ2-5; D may correspond to TRBD1 or TRBD2 (5 bases each). Germline V lookup: CDR1 LNHNV, CDR2 YYDKDF (reference sequence). The CDR3 has 13 residues. V was pared by 5 bases and J by 2 bases, with 9 bases between. In DNA, the CDR3 is TGTGCCACCAGCCGGGACCAACAAGAGACCCAGTACTTC. Translating it yields CATSRDQQETQYF.

This clonotype was seen repeatedly, ten times or more. Germline is not matched at one junction end, which may reflect a read error. The chain couples TRBV5-1 to TRBJ2-2; no clear D gene. Germline V gene sequence: CDR1 SGHRS, CDR2 YFSETQ. The CDR3 runs 14 residues. CDR3 sequence (DNA): TGTGCCAGCAGTTTACGGCTGAACACCGGGGAGCTGTTTTTT. This gives the protein CASSLRLNTGELFF.

This clonotype was counted at least ten times. This CDR3 reads CASQGLAYNEQFF. In DNA, the CDR3 is TGCGCCAGCCAGGGACTAGCCTACAATGAGCAGTTCTTC. The chain combines TRBV5-1 with TRBJ2-1, with 8 nucleotides matching TRBD2. J gave up 2 bases and V 7 bases, and 2 bases lay outside the gene matches. The CDR3 has 13 amino acids. Per germline, CDR1 SGHRS and CDR2 YFSETQ. The full variable domain, completed using reference TRBV5-1 and TRBJ2-1, is KAGVTQTPRYLIKTRGQQVTLSCSPISGHRSVSWYQQTPGQGLQFLFEYFSETQRNKGNFPGRFSGRQFSNSRSEMNVSTLELGDSALYLCASQGLAYNEQFFGPGTRLTVL.